These 21 T cell receptor beta chains originate from one sample sequenced in a study of metastatic and nonmetastatic thyroid tumors. TCRdb re-clonotyped the PCR reads via MiXCR. The sample holds roughly 4,500 clones, about two fifths seen once. Ahead of thyroid surgery, no patient had received treatment of any kind. The specimen was tumor tissue. The source is a male donor with papillary thyroid cancer or a benign thyroid nodule (not recorded which). Some clones in this sample may be carry-over from other donors' samples.

The rearrangement links TRBV11-2 to TRBJ2-1, with D perhaps being TRBD1 or TRBD2 (5 bases each). Germline values: CDR1 SGHAT, CDR2 FQNNGV. V was pared by 0 bases and J by 12 bases, with 15 bases between. There are 14 residues in the CDR3. The chain's CDR3 is CASSLDQRWGGQFF. CDR3 coding DNA: TGTGCCAGCAGCTTAGATCAGCGGTGGGGCGGGCAGTTCTTC.

The CDR3 DNA reads as TGCGCCAGCAGCTCGGGACTAGCGGGAGTCTTTGCAACGGAGACCCAGTACTTC. Its translation is CASSSGLAGVFATETQYF. This chain connects TRBV5-1 to TRBJ2-5; 14 bases fit TRBD2. Germline V gives CDR1 SGHRS, CDR2 YFSETQ. The V gene end was trimmed by 3 bases and the J gene end by 5 bases; junction bases not matched to a gene: 12. CDR3 length: 18 residues.

Concerning this clone itself: The junction departs from germline at one end; a sequencing error may be responsible. Additional DNA sequences in this sample encode the identical CDR3. The V and J genes are TRBV6-2 or TRBV6-3 and TRBJ2-1; no definite D call. The CDR3 is 14 residues long. Germline assignment: CDR1 MNHEY and CDR2 SVGEGT. The CDR3 is CASSYSGTNNEQFF. The DNA for the CDR3 is TGTGCTAGCAGTTACTCAGGTACTAACAATGAGCAGTTCTTC.

The chain uses TRBV9 and TRBJ2-2; 7 positions match TRBD1. Germline V gene sequence: CDR1 SGDLS, CDR2 YYNGEE. With V trimmed by 4 bases and J by 3 bases, 3 bases remained unmatched. The CDR3 covers 14 residues. The DNA for the CDR3 is TGTGCCAGCAGCTTAGGACAGGACACCGGGGAGCTGTTTTTT. Amino acid sequence: CASSLGQDTGELFF.

The V gene is TRBV11-2, the J gene TRBJ1-1; 7 positions agree with TRBD1. Germline CDR1 and CDR2: SGHAT and FQNNGV. The CDR3 is 16 residues long. With 0 bases clipped from V and 1 base from J, the junction kept 5 bases outside the gene matches. The DNA for the CDR3 is TGTGCCAGCAGCTTAGAGCCAGGGGGGTGGAACACTGAAGCTTTCTTT. Translation: CASSLEPGGWNTEAFF. The full variable domain, in which reference TRBV11-2 and TRBJ1-1 provide the parts outside the CDR3, is EAGVAQSPRYKIIEKRQSVAFWCNPISGHATLYWYQQILGQGPKLLIQFQNNGVVDDSQLPKDRFSAERLKGVDSTLKIQPAKLEDSAVYLCASSLEPGGWNTEAFFGQGTRLTVV.

The chain couples TRBV6-1 to TRBJ1-2, with TRBD1 matching over 7 bases. Germline V gene data show CDR1 as MNHNS and CDR2 as SASEGT. Trimming took 10 bases from V and 8 from J; bases not matched to a gene: 13. The length of the CDR3 is 13 residues. For the CDR3, the DNA is TGTGCCACCAGCAGACAGGGAAAGTTGGGCTACACCTTC. This encodes CATSRQGKLGYTF.

The gene calls are TRBV5-1 and TRBJ2-7, with 7 bases that match TRBD2. Per the germline V gene, CDR1 is SGHRS and CDR2 is YFSETQ. The ends lost 3 bases at V and 3 bases at J; junction bases unmatched: 3. The CDR3 is 13 residues long. The CDR3 nucleotides read TGCGCCAGCAGCTGGGAGGGCCTCTACGAGCAGTACTTC. Translated: CASSWEGLYEQYF.

This chain joins TRBV28 and TRBJ1-6; 7 bases map to TRBD1. V gave up 4 bases and J gave up 6 bases; unmatched junction bases: 9. Germline assignment: CDR1 MDHEN and CDR2 SYDVKM. This CDR3 is 16 amino acids long. CDR3: CASSSRQGVFNSPLHF. CDR3 DNA: TGTGCCAGCAGTTCACGCCAGGGGGTGTTTAATTCACCCCTCCACTTT.

In regard to this clone: This may be a read error: a much more frequent sequence differs by one nucleotide. The identical CDR3 is also encoded by other nucleotide sequences in the sample. The chain couples TRBV12-3 or TRBV12-4 to TRBJ2-2; possibly TRBD1 for D (5 bases). This CDR3 comprises 13 residues. The CDR3 sequence: CASRTPNTGELFF. The CDR3 region has the DNA TGTGCCAGTCGGACACCTAACACCGGAGAGCTGTTTTTT.

The chain carries TRBV4-1 and TRBJ2-7, with 7 bases identical to TRBD2. V lost 4 bases, J lost 9 bases, and 21 bases stayed unmatched. The CDR3 extends over 17 amino acids. Germline V CDR1 and CDR2: MGHRA, YSYEKL. CDR3 in amino acids: CASSPDETASGRDAQYF. CDR3 DNA sequence: TGCGCCAGCAGCCCGGACGAGACCGCTAGCGGAAGGGATGCGCAGTACTTC.

The chain couples TRBV6-1 to TRBJ2-7, with D unclear. The CDR3 is 15 residues long. Germline V CDR1 and CDR2: MNHNS, SASEGT. Trimming removed 7 bases at V and 2 bases at J, with 18 bases between. The CDR3 sequence is CASTVDGRGPYEQYF. CDR3 nucleotide sequence: TGTGCCAGCACCGTAGACGGACGCGGCCCCTACGAGCAGTACTTC.

The chain employs TRBV6-2 or TRBV6-3 and TRBJ2-2, with D tentatively TRBD2 (5 bases). The CDR3 is 13 amino acids. Germline CDR1 reads MNHEY; CDR2 reads SVGEGT. Between the trimmed V and J ends, which lost 5 bases and 7 bases, there was a span of 11 bases. The DNA of the CDR3 is TGTGCCAGCAGTCGAGCCGCGGGCGGGGAGCTGTTTTTT. Translated: CASSRAAGGELFF.

The chain uses TRBV11-1 and TRBJ2-2, with TRBD2 identical over 9 bases. There are 17 residues in the CDR3. The germline gives CDR1 SGHAT, CDR2 FQDESV (reference sequence). Trimming removed 2 bases from V and 2 bases from J; junction bases left unmatched: 6. As DNA, the CDR3 is TGTGCCAGCAGCTTAAGTGCTAGCGGGGCCAACACCGGGGAGCTGTTTTTT. Its translation is CASSLSASGANTGELFF.

V and J are TRBV20-1 and TRBJ2-7; D call uncertain. V was pared by 6 bases and J by 2 bases, with 11 bases between. The CDR3 has 12 amino acids. From germline, CDR1 is DFQATT and CDR2 SNEGSKA (reference sequence). This chain's CDR3 is CSAEDRAYEQYF. The DNA of the CDR3 is TGCAGTGCCGAAGACCGAGCCTACGAGCAGTACTTC.

The table lists this clone with a few counts. The rearrangement joins TRBV12-3 or TRBV12-4 to TRBJ2-6; weak D call: TRBD1 (5 bases). The CDR3 runs 17 residues. The ends were cut back, 6 bases at V and 0 bases at J, with 15 bases in the middle. The DNA for the CDR3 is TGTGCCAGCAGCCGACAGACCCAAGACTCTGGGGCCAACGTCCTGACTTTC. This codes for CASSRQTQDSGANVLTF.

This clone was observed a few times. The V call is TRBV28, the J call TRBJ2-7; 15 bases are a match to TRBD2. With V trimmed by 5 bases and J by 4 bases, 9 bases remained unmatched. In germline, CDR1 is MDHEN, CDR2 SYDVKM. The CDR3 consists of 17 residues. CDR3 loop: CASSTWTSGRASYEQYF. The CDR3 DNA is TGTGCCAGCAGTACCTGGACTAGCGGGAGGGCCTCATACGAGCAGTACTTC.

The rearrangement uses TRBV20-1 and TRBJ2-2, with 7 nucleotides matching TRBD2. The CDR3 contains 16 residues. Germline CDR1 DFQATT, CDR2 SNEGSKA (reference sequence). V was clipped by 2 bases and J by 4 bases; unmatched bases: 10. The CDR3 reads CSARIRGRETTGELFF. CDR3 nucleotide sequence: TGCAGTGCTAGAATAAGAGGGCGGGAGACCACCGGGGAGCTGTTTTTT.

The chain is built from TRBV10-1 and TRBJ2-2, with unresolved D. Germline V gene data show CDR1 as WNHNN and CDR2 as SYGVQD (reference sequence). This CDR3 has 12 residues. Trimming left V 3 bases short and J 9 bases short, with 8 bases between. DNA of the CDR3: TGCGCCAGCAGTGAAAACTCCCGGGAGCTGTTTTTT. This encodes CASSENSRELFF.

This clone was counted only a few times. The chain employs TRBV19 and TRBJ2-7; D possibly corresponds to TRBD1 (5 bases). The length of the CDR3 is 11 residues. V lost 6 bases and J 4 bases, leaving 7 bases between the germline ends. In germline, CDR1 is LNHDA, CDR2 SQIVND (reference sequence). CDR3 nucleotide sequence: TGTGCCAGTAGCTCAGGGTACGAGCAGTACTTC. Translating it yields CASSSGYEQYF.

The rearrangement joins TRBV4-1 to TRBJ2-7; 7 nucleotides match TRBD1. Germline V lookup: CDR1 MGHRA, CDR2 YSYEKL. After removal of 5 bases from V and 1 base from J, the junction contained 8 bases not matched to a gene. The CDR3 has 15 amino acids. Here the CDR3 DNA reads TGCGCCAGCAGCTTTAACGACAGGGCATCCTACGAGCAGTACTTC. Protein product: CASSFNDRASYEQYF.

This clone was seen only a few times. This sequence joins TRBV6-2 or TRBV6-3 and TRBJ2-3; D is unclear. Trimming left V 4 bases short and J 4 bases short, with 6 bases between. Germline CDR1 reads MNHEY; CDR2 reads SVGEGT. The CDR3 covers 12 residues. The CDR3 DNA sequence: TGTGCCAGCAGTTCCGTCGCAGATACGCAGTATTTT. Translated, it gives CASSSVADTQYF.